Each of the 8 T cell receptor beta chains below was sequenced from the same sample in a study of T cells in Graves' hyperthyroidism and ophthalmopathy. The investigators amplified TCR beta CDR3 regions from RNA transcripts. HTBI primers were employed in a first-round RT-PCR of the TCR CDR3. One entry per CDR3 protein, called by TCRdb with MiXCR from the multiplex PCR reads. The profile shows about 740,000 distinct CDR3 sequences, roughly 15% of them singletons. The specimen was blood. The receptors were gathered from a young woman with Graves' hyperthyroidism.

This clonotype was picked up many times. J is TRBJ2-5 and V is TRBV10-3; D assignment may be TRBD1 or TRBD2 (5 bases each). Germline loops: CDR1 ENHRY, CDR2 SYGVKD. The germline V and J ends were trimmed by 4 bases and 3 bases, with 12 bases remaining between them. The CDR3 is made up of 14 amino acids. CDR3 nucleotides: TGTGCCATCAGTGTAGGGTGGGGGAAAGAGACCCAGTACTTC. Its translation is CAISVGWGKETQYF.

In its sample, this clonotype was seen many times. This chain links TRBV6-1 with TRBJ2-1, with 7 bases matching TRBD2. After removal of 8 bases from V and 6 bases from J, the junction contained 7 bases not matched to a gene. The CDR3 has 13 residues. Looked up from germline, CDR1 is MNHNS and CDR2 is SASEGT. This chain's CDR3 is CASRRELRNEQFF. The CDR3 region has the DNA TGTGCCAGCCGGCGGGAGTTGCGCAATGAGCAGTTCTTC.

V is TRBV19 and J is TRBJ2-1, with 7 bases matching TRBD2. The CDR3 is made up of 16 amino acids. The germline V gene encodes CDR1 LNHDA and CDR2 SQIVND (reference sequence). The junction had 15 bases not matched to a gene; V was cut back by 5 bases and J by 8 bases. DNA of the CDR3: TGTGCCAGTAGTTTCGGTAGCGGGCGTTTTATGGATGAGCAGTTCTTC. It encodes CASSFGSGRFMDEQFF.

This sequence joins TRBV4-1 and TRBJ2-5, with 9 bases lining up with TRBD2. The length of the CDR3 is 14 residues. Losses at the gene ends were 2 bases for V and 5 bases for J; bases not matched to a gene: 3. CDR1 MGHRA and CDR2 YSYEKL come from the germline V gene. CDR3 sequence: CASSQLAGVETQYF. The CDR3 nucleotides read TGCGCCAGCAGCCAATTAGCGGGAGTCGAGACCCAGTACTTC.

In its sample, this clonotype was seen a few times. This chain links TRBV20-1 with TRBJ2-3, with a possible D match to TRBD2 (5 bases). The germline V and J ends were trimmed by 6 bases and 0 bases, with 13 bases remaining between them. Germline lookup yields CDR1 DFQATT and CDR2 SNEGSKA (reference sequence). The CDR3 has 14 amino acids. Here the CDR3 reads CSAIRGSSTDTQYF. CDR3 coding DNA: TGCAGTGCAATACGCGGGTCGAGCACAGATACGCAGTATTTT.

This clonotype was detected many times. The CDR3 DNA reads TGTGCCAGCAGGGGGGGGGGGGAGCGGAGCTACGAGCAGTACTTC. Amino acid sequence: CASRGGGERSYEQYF. This rearrangement joins TRBV12-3 or TRBV12-4 to TRBJ2-7; 7 bases map to TRBD2. With 6 bases clipped from V and 3 bases from J, the junction kept 11 bases outside the gene matches. The CDR3 extends over 15 amino acids.

This clonotype was seen ten or more times. This chain joins TRBV11-2 and TRBJ2-5; TRBD2 aligns across 12 bases. Germline CDR1 and CDR2: SGHAT and FQNNGV. The CDR3 totals 16 residues. V was pared by 4 bases and J by 2 bases, with 5 bases of the junction left unmatched. DNA for the CDR3: TGTGCCAGCAGCTGGATCCTAGCGGGAGGGCAAGAGACCCAGTACTTC. Translating gives CASSWILAGGQETQYF.

Ten or more counts support this clonotype. This chain uses TRBV5-1 with TRBJ2-2; TRBD2 matches at 7 bases. With V trimmed by 1 base and J by 4 bases, 4 bases remained unmatched. The CDR3 sequence is 15 residues long. CDR1 is SGHRS and CDR2 is YFSETQ in the germline V gene. CDR3 in DNA: TGCGCCAGCAGCTTGCCCAGCGGGGTCACCGGGGAGCTGTTTTTT. It specifies CASSLPSGVTGELFF.